This TCR beta chain appears in the sequencing data of a study of T cell changes during pregnancy in multiple sclerosis (dated by TCRdb to between 2018 and 2021). Background on the whole study: In women with multiple sclerosis, the researchers looked at how the T cell repertoire shifted as pregnancy progressed.

As for this clone: Its binding antigen is unknown. Base qualities are not at hand, and no much larger clone is one base apart.

Per the germline V gene, MDHEN is the CDR1 and SYDVKM is the CDR2. V lost 6 bases and J lost 2 bases; the stretch between them is 10 bases long. From the cysteine through the phenylalanine, the CDR3 covers 13 amino acids. Only the CDR3 DNA stays, 39 bases, in frame from base 1. The library came from the immunoSEQ multiplex PCR assay. The table was pulled from immuneACCESS by TCRdb, which kept in-frame rearrangements only. Such tables lose some clones; where checked, under half of the loss comes from unresolved V genes, and the rest has no known cause. This sample has 45,000 to 70,000 clones in its table, and approximately 90% of those were observed once. Clones ranked in the top ten supply around 0.16% of the sample.

The sample here was CD4+ T cells from peripheral blood mononuclear cells, taken after pregnancy. This sequence uses TRBV28 and TRBJ2-5; no confident D gene assignment can be made. This receptor was taken from a female donor in good health, enrolled as a control in a pregnancy study. The CDR3 protein: CASSTAGQETQYF. The DNA sequence follows: TGTGCCAGCAGCACTGCAGGTCAAGAGACCCAGTACTTC.